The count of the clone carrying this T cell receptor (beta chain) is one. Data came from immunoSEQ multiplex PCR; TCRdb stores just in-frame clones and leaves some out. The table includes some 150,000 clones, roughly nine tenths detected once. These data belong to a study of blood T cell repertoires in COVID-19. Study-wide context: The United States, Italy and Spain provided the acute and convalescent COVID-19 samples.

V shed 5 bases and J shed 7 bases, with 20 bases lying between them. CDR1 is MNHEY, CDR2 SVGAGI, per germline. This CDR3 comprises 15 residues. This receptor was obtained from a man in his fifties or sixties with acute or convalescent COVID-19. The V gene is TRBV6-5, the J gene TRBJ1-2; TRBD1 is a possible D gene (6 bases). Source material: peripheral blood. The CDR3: CASSPWGRGLTGYTF. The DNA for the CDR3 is TGTGCCAGCAGTCCTTGGGGCAGGGGATTAACTGGCTACACCTTC.